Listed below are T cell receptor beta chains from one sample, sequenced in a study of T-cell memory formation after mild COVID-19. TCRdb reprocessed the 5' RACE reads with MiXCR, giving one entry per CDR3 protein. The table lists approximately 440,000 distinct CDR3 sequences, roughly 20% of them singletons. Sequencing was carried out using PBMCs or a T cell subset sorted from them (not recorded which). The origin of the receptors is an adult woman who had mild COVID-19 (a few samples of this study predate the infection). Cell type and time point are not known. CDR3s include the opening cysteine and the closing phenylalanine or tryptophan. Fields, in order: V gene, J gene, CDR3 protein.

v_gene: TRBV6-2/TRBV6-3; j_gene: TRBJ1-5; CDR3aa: CASRQTGGGSNQPQHF
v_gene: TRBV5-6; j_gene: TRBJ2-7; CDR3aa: CASSLGAPSGNIYEQYF
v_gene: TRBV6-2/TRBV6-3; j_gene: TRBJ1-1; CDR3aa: CASSAAGFTEAFF
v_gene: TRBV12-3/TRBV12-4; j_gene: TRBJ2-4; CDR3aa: CASEGQGLYDTAKNIQYF
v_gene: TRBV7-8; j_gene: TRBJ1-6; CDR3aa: CASSLPLGEGSPLHF
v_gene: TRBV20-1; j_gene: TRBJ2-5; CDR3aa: CSAHHASGETQYF
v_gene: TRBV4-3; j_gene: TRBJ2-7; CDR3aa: CASSQDPYEQYF
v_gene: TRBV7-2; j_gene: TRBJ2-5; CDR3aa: CASSWRRNQETQYF
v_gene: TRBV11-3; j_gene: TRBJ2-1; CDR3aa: CASSLLISGRAGLGNEQFF
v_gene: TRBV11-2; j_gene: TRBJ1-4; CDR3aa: CASSLAQGREKLFF